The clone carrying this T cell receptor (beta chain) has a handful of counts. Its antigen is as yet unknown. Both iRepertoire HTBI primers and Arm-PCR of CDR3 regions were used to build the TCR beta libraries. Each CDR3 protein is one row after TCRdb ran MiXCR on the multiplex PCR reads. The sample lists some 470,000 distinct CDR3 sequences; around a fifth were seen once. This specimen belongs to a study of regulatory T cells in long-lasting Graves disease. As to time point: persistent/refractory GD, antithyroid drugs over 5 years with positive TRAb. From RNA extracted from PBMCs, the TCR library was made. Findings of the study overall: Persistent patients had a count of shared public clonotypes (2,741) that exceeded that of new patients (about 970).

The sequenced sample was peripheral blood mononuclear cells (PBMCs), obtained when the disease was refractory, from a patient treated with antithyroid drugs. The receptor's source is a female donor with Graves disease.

CDR3 sequence reads: CASSVGTGGIQPQHF. The CDR3 coding sequence is TGTGCCAGCAGCGTGGGGACAGGGGGCATTCAGCCCCAGCATTTT. V is TRBV9 and J is TRBJ1-5; 12 bases agree with TRBD1. Germline V lookup: CDR1 SGDLS, CDR2 YYNGEE. The CDR3 length is 15 residues. V dropped 2 bases and J dropped 6; count of bases not matched to a gene: 3.